Listed here are 14 T cell receptor beta chains from one sample, sequenced in a study of a mutant IDH1 vaccine in newly diagnosed glioma. The sample's time point: baseline, week 1 (first vaccination visit). Sample treatment: pre-vaccination baseline after standard-of-care therapy. Only in-frame clones appear in the TCRdb table, and some are missing; sequencing was by immunoSEQ multiplex PCR. The table lists 98,000 or so clones, approximately 90% of them singletons. The source was PBMCs, collected from a glioma patient treated with radiotherapy, temozolomide or both. Receptors originate from a woman aged 45-65 years with glioma.

This chain uses TRBV21-1 with TRBJ2-1; the D call of TRBD2 is as the table states it, not checked on the DNA. TRBV21-1 constitutes a pseudogene. The CDR3 sequence is 19 residues long. The DNA of the CDR3 is TGTGCCAACCAAGGGGAGCGGCTAGCGGGGGGAGCGGGGAACAATGAGCAGTTCTTC. Translation: CANQGERLAGGAGNNEQFF.

The chain uses TRBV5-1 and TRBJ1-4; tentatively, D is TRBD1 (6 bases). The germline V gene encodes CDR1 SGHRS and CDR2 YFSETQ. Trimming pared 4 bases from V and 5 bases from J, leaving 15 bases between. The length of the CDR3 is 15 residues. Here the CDR3 reads CASSPGRGENEKLFF. CDR3 in DNA: TGCGCCAGCAGCCCGGGTAGGGGGGAGAATGAAAAACTGTTTTTT. The whole variable domain, remainder taken from reference TRBV5-1 and TRBJ1-4, is KAGVTQTPRYLIKTRGQQVTLSCSPISGHRSVSWYQQTPGQGLQFLFEYFSETQRNKGNFPGRFSGRQFSNSRSEMNVSTLELGDSALYLCASSPGRGENEKLFFGSGTQLSVL.

This chain links TRBV28 with TRBJ2-1; 9 nucleotides match TRBD2. The V gene end was trimmed by 5 bases and the J gene end by 8 bases; junction bases not matched to a gene: 10. Germline CDR1 is MDHEN and CDR2 is SYDVKM. This CDR3 contains 15 residues. CDR3 DNA: TGTGCCAGCAGTGGGGGGGGACTAGCAAACGATGAGCAGTTCTTC. Protein product: CASSGGGLANDEQFF.

This sequence joins TRBV16 and TRBJ1-5, with D uncertain. This CDR3 has 14 residues. V was pared by 4 bases and J by 7 bases, with 14 bases between. Germline loops: CDR1 KGHSY, CDR2 FQNENV. The CDR3 loop is CASSRDGGVQPQHF. In DNA, the CDR3 is TGTGCCAGCAGCCGAGACGGCGGGGTCCAGCCCCAGCATTTT.

The DNA for the CDR3 is TGTGCCAGCAGTGACCAGGGGGCGGATGAAAAACTGTTTTTT. Its protein product is CASSDQGADEKLFF. The J gene is TRBJ1-4, the V gene TRBV6-1, with TRBD1 identical over 8 bases. V was clipped by 3 bases and J by 6 bases; unmatched bases: 3. Germline lookup yields CDR1 MNHNS and CDR2 SASEGT. This CDR3 is 14 amino acids long.

This chain connects TRBV28 to TRBJ1-5; TRBD1 might be the D (5 bases). CDR3 length: 15 amino acids. The V gene's germline CDR1 is MDHEN and CDR2 SYDVKM. With 5 bases removed from V and 0 bases from J, the gap between germline ends came to 11 bases. The chain's CDR3 is CASSRAGRSNQPQHF. The CDR3 DNA follows: TGTGCCAGCAGTCGGGCAGGGCGTAGCAATCAGCCCCAGCATTTT.

The V call is TRBV5-1, the J call TRBJ1-6; 7 nucleotides line up with TRBD1. The V gene's germline CDR1 is SGHRS and CDR2 YFSETQ. The CDR3 runs to 14 residues. V gave up 4 bases and J gave up 7 bases; unmatched junction bases: 5. The CDR3 DNA reads as TGCGCCAGCAGCCCTTTGACAGGGAATTCACCCCTCCACTTT. It encodes CASSPLTGNSPLHF.

The chain joins TRBV27 to TRBJ2-1; no clear D gene. The germline V gene encodes CDR1 MNHEY and CDR2 SMNVEV (reference sequence). The CDR3 loop spans 14 amino acids. Trimming pared 6 bases from V and 6 bases from J, leaving 15 bases between. CDR3 in amino acids: CASSRRRDGNEQFF. DNA of the CDR3: TGTGCCAGCAGCCGGAGACGTGATGGCAATGAGCAGTTCTTC.

The V call is TRBV28, the J call TRBJ2-7; 7 bases fit TRBD1. V lost 6 bases and J lost 3; bases outside the gene matches: 8. Germline CDR1 is MDHEN and CDR2 is SYDVKM. The CDR3 extends over 14 amino acids. The CDR3 loop is CASRATGTVYEQYF. The CDR3 DNA is TGTGCCAGCAGGGCAACCGGGACAGTCTACGAGCAGTACTTC.

This chain connects TRBV27 to TRBJ2-5; D call uncertain. The germline V gene has CDR1 MNHEY and CDR2 SMNVEV (reference sequence). The CDR3 spans 13 residues. V shed 0 bases and J shed 5 bases, with 7 bases lying between them. The CDR3 spells CASSLSPRETQYF. The DNA of the CDR3 is TGTGCCAGCAGTTTATCCCCCCGGGAGACCCAGTACTTC.

The rearrangement links TRBV18 to TRBJ2-1, with TRBD1 matching over 7 bases. The CDR3 covers 13 residues. V gave up 4 bases and J gave up 8 bases; unmatched junction bases: 5. CDR1 and CDR2 from the germline V gene are KGHSH and LQKENI. CDR3 bases: TGTGCCAGCTCACGGGGACAGAGGGATGAGCAGTTCTTC. Amino acids: CASSRGQRDEQFF.

The chain uses TRBV28 and TRBJ2-5, with 9 bases fitting TRBD1. With the DNA end fitting TRBJ2-7 better, the J assignment may be wrong. The CDR3 covers 14 residues. The germline V gene has CDR1 MDHEN and CDR2 SYDVKM. CDR3 sequence: CASSRDRVADEQYF. The DNA for the CDR3 is TGTGCCAGCAGTCGGGACAGGGTCGCCGACGAGCAGTACTTC.

V usage is TRBV27 and J usage is TRBJ1-5; maybe TRBD1 (5 bases). Germline loops: CDR1 MNHEY, CDR2 SMNVEV (reference sequence). The CDR3 contains 14 residues. With 6 bases removed from V and 4 bases from J, the gap between germline ends came to 13 bases. This CDR3 is CASRLYQGNQPQHF. The DNA of the CDR3 is TGTGCCAGCAGACTTTATCAGGGAAATCAGCCCCAGCATTTT.

V usage is TRBV25-1 and J usage is TRBJ1-4, with a tentative D call TRBD1 (6 bases). The germline V gene encodes CDR1 MGHDK and CDR2 SYGVNS. The ends were cut back, 6 bases at V and 7 bases at J, with 12 bases in the middle. This CDR3 comprises 13 residues. Written as DNA, the CDR3 is TGTGCCAGCAGGGGAATAGGGGGTGAAAAACTGTTTTTT. Translation gives CASRGIGGEKLFF.